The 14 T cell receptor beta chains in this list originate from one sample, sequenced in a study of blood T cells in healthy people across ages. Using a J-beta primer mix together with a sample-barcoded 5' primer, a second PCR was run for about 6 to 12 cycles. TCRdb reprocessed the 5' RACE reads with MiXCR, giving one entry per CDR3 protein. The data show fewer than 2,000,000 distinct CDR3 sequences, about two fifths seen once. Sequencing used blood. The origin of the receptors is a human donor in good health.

CDR3 coding DNA: TGTGCCAGAGGGGGCAGACTCCCGGGAACCTACGAGCAGTACTTC. This gives the protein CARGGRLPGTYEQYF. The chain is built from TRBV2 and TRBJ2-7; TRBD1 aligns across 7 bases. Germline loops: CDR1 SNHLY, CDR2 FYNNEI. V trimming: 9 bases; J trimming: 2 bases; junction bases outside the gene matches: 13. The CDR3 consists of 15 residues.

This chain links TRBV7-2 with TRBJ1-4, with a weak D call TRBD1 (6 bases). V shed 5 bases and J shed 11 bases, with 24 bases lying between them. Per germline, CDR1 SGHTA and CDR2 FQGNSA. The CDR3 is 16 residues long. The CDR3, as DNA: TGTGCCAGCAGCGAACAGGGTATCCGGAACAAAGGGAAACTGTTTTTT. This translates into CASSEQGIRNKGKLFF.

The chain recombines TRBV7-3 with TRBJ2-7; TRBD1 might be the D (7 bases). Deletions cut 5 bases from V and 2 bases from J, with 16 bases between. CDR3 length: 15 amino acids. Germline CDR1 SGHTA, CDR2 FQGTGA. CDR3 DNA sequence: TGTGCCAGCAGCCCTACACAGGGGACTCCCTACGAGCAGTACTTC. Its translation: CASSPTQGTPYEQYF.

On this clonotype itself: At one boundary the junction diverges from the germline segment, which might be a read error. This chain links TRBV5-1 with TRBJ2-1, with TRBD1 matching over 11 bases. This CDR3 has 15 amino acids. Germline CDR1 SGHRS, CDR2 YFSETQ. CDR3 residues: CASSAGQGAHNERFF. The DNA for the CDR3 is TGCGCCAGCAGCGCCGGACAGGGGGCTCACAATGAGCGGTTCTTC.

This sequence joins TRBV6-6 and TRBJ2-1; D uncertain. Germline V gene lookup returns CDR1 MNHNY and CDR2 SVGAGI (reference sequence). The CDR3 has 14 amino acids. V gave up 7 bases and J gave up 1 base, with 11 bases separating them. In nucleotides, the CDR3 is TGTGCCAGCACCGCCCGGGTATCCTACAATGAGCAGTTCTTC. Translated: CASTARVSYNEQFF.

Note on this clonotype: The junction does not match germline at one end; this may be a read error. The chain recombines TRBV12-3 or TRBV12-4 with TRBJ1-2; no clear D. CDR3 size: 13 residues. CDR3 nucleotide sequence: TGTGCCAGCAGTATACAGCTGACCTATGGCTATACCTTC. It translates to CASSIQLTYGYTF.

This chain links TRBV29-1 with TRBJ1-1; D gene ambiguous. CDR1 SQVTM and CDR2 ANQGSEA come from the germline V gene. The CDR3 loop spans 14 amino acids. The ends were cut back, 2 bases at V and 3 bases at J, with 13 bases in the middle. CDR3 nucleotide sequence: TGCAGCGTTGAACAAGGTTCCCTTTACACTGAAGCTTTCTTT. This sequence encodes CSVEQGSLYTEAFF.

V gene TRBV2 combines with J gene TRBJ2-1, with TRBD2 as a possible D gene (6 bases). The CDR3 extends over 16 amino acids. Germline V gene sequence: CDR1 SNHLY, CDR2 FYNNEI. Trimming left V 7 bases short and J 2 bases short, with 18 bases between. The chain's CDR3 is CASTRRDSDAYNEQFF. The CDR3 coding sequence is TGTGCCAGCACGCGCCGGGACTCAGACGCCTACAATGAGCAGTTCTTC. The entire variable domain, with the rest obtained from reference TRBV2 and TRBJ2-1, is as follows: EPEVTQTPSHQVTQMGQEVILRCVPISNHLYFYWYRQILGQKVEFLVSFYNNEISEKSEIFDDQFSVERPDGSNFTLKIRSTKLEDSAMYFCASTRRDSDAYNEQFFGPGTRLTVL.

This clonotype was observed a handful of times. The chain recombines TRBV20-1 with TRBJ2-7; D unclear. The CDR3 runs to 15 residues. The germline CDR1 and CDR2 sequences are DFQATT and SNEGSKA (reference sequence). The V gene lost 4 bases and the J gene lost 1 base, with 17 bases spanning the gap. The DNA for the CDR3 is TGCAGTGCTACGGGTAACACCTATACTTCCTACGAGCAGTACTTC. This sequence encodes CSATGNTYTSYEQYF.

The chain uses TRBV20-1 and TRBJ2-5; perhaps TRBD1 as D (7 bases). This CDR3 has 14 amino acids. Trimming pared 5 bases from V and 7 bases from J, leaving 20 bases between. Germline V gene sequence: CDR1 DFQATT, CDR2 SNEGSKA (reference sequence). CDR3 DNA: TGCAGTGCTCCCGGGACAGCGTTGGGGGGGACCCAGTACTTC. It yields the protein CSAPGTALGGTQYF.

For the CDR3, the DNA is TGTGCCAGCTCCGGACAGGAACCCTACGAGCAGTACTTC. Residues: CASSGQEPYEQYF. The rearrangement links TRBV18 to TRBJ2-7, with 7 bases fitting TRBD1. J was trimmed by 2 bases and V by 6 bases; bases with no gene match: 4. The germline gives CDR1 KGHSH, CDR2 LQKENI. The CDR3 runs 13 residues.

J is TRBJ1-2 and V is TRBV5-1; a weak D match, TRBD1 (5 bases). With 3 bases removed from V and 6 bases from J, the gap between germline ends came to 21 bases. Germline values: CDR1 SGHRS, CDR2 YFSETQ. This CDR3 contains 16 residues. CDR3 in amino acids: CASSSRDPSRGHGYTF. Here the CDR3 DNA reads TGCGCCAGCAGCTCCCGGGACCCATCTAGGGGACATGGCTACACCTTC.

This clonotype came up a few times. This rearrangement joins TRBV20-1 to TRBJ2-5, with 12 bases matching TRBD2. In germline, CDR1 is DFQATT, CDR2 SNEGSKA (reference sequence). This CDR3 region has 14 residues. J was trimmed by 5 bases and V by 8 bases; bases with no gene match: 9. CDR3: CSYRTSGDGETQYF. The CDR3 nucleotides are TGCAGTTATCGGACTAGCGGGGACGGGGAGACCCAGTACTTC.

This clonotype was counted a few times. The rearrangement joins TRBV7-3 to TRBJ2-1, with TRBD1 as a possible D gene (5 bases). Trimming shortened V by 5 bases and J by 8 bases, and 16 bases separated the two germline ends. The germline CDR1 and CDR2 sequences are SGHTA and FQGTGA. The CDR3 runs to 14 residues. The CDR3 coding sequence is TGTGCCAGCAGCCCAGGGTGGGGCTCAGATGAGCAGTTCTTC. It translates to CASSPGWGSDEQFF.